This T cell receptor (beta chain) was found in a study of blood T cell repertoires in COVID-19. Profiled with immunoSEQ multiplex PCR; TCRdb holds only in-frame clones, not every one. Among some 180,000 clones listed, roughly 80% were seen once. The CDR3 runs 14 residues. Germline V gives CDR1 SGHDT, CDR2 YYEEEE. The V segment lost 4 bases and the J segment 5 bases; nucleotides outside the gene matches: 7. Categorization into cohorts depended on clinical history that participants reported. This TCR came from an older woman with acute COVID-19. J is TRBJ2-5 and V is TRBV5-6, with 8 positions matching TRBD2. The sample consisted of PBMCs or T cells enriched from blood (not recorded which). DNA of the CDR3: TGTGCCAGCAGCCCAGCGGGGGTCGGTGAGACCCAGTACTTC. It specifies CASSPAGVGETQYF.